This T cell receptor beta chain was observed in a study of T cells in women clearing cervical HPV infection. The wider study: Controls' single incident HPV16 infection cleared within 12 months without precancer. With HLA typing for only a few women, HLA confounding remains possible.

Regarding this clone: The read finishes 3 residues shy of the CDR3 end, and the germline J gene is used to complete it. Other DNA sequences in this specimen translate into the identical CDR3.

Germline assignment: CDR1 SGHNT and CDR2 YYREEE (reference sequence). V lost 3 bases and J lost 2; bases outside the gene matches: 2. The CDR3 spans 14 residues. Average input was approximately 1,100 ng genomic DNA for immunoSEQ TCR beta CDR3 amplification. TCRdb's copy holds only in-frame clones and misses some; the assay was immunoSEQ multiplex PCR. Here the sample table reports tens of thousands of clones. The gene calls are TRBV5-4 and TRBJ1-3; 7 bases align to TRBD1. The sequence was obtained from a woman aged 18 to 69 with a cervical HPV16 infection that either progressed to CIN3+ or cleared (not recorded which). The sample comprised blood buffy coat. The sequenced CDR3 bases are TGTGCCAGCAGCTGGGGGACAGCTGGAAACACC. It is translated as CASSWGTAGNT. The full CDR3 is CASSWGTAGNTIYF. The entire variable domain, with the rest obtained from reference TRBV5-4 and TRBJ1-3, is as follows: ETGVTQSPTHLIKTRGQQVTLRCSSQSGHNTVSWYQQALGQGPQFIFQYYREEENGRGNFPPRFSGLQFPNYSSELNVNALELDDSALYLCASSWGTAGNTIYFGEGSWLTVV.